These T cell receptor beta chains were read from a single sample in a study of T cell changes during pregnancy in multiple sclerosis. Sequenced by immunoSEQ multiplex PCR; TCRdb stores in-frame clones only, minus some. This sample has 75,000 to 95,000 clones, with roughly 90% found just once. The sequencing here drew on peripheral blood, taken in the first trimester of pregnancy. The receptors shown here come from a female donor with multiple sclerosis, enrolled in a pregnancy study. Each CDR3 is given with its conserved first and last residue. The order of the fields is CDR3 length, J gene, V gene, CDR3 protein.

cdr3_length: 16; j_call: TRBJ1-2; v_call: TRBV28; cdr3_aa: CATGGTYEGQGNGYTF
cdr3_length: 14; j_call: TRBJ1-5; v_call: TRBV9; cdr3_aa: CASSAWTNNQPQHF
cdr3_length: 18; j_call: TRBJ2-3; v_call: TRBV11-2; cdr3_aa: CASSRGTSGRVSTDTQYF
cdr3_length: 16; j_call: TRBJ2-7; v_call: TRBV28; cdr3_aa: CASSPPKTVRSYEQYF
cdr3_length: 18; j_call: TRBJ2-1; v_call: TRBV4-1; cdr3_aa: CASSQDAWVSTSGNEQFF
cdr3_length: 16; j_call: TRBJ2-7; v_call: TRBV5-1; cdr3_aa: CASSLDPGQGFIEQYF
cdr3_length: 14; j_call: TRBJ1-1; v_call: TRBV6-5; cdr3_aa: CASSYGDINTEAFF
cdr3_length: 16; j_call: TRBJ1-5; v_call: TRBV7-9; cdr3_aa: CASSFGQGTSNQPQHF
cdr3_length: 15; j_call: TRBJ1-1; v_call: TRBV9; cdr3_aa: CASSVGQGANTEAFF
cdr3_length: 13; j_call: TRBJ2-7; v_call: TRBV6-4; cdr3_aa: CASSAGDGYEQYF
cdr3_length: 16; j_call: TRBJ1-1; v_call: TRBV19; cdr3_aa: CASSMARGPGNTEAFF
cdr3_length: 15; j_call: TRBJ2-1; v_call: TRBV7-9; cdr3_aa: CASSARDSQVNEQFF
cdr3_length: 12; j_call: TRBJ1-2; v_call: TRBV30; cdr3_aa: CAWSRSSVGYTF
cdr3_length: 18; j_call: TRBJ1-4; v_call: TRBV15; cdr3_aa: CATSSPAQALATNEKLFF
cdr3_length: 14; j_call: TRBJ1-4; v_call: TRBV30; cdr3_aa: CAWSVGQTSEKLFF
cdr3_length: 13; j_call: TRBJ1-2; v_call: TRBV19; cdr3_aa: CASSSTVNYGYTF
cdr3_length: 14; j_call: TRBJ1-3; v_call: TRBV30; cdr3_aa: CASSGPFSGNTIYF
cdr3_length: 14; j_call: TRBJ1-1; v_call: TRBV28; cdr3_aa: CASSLTGGNTEAFF
cdr3_length: 13; j_call: TRBJ1-4; v_call: TRBV28; cdr3_aa: CASRWTGGKKLFF
cdr3_length: 14; j_call: TRBJ2-7; v_call: TRBV6-1; cdr3_aa: CASSVRESSYEQYF
cdr3_length: 16; j_call: TRBJ2-3; v_call: TRBV9; cdr3_aa: CASSVGSGRGTDTQYF
cdr3_length: 18; j_call: TRBJ1-3; v_call: TRBV5-6; cdr3_aa: CASSWGSGTVFSGNTIYF
cdr3_length: 17; j_call: TRBJ2-5; v_call: TRBV7-2; cdr3_aa: CASSPSGTSGIRKTQYF
cdr3_length: 19; j_call: TRBJ2-3; v_call: TRBV7-2; cdr3_aa: CASSLVGRRVAGTTDTQYF
cdr3_length: 16; j_call: TRBJ1-5; v_call: TRBV18; cdr3_aa: CASSHSGTGSNQPQHF
cdr3_length: 15; j_call: TRBJ2-7; v_call: TRBV4-1; cdr3_aa: CASSQAGTGRNEQYF
cdr3_length: 15; j_call: TRBJ1-1; v_call: TRBV28; cdr3_aa: CASSFPGQTDTEAFF
cdr3_length: 15; j_call: TRBJ2-2; v_call: TRBV2; cdr3_aa: CASRDRAGVSGELFF
cdr3_length: 14; j_call: TRBJ1-4; v_call: TRBV7-9; cdr3_aa: CASSLDRGREKLFF
cdr3_length: 15; j_call: TRBJ2-7; v_call: TRBV4-1; cdr3_aa: CASSQEGLAVWEQYF